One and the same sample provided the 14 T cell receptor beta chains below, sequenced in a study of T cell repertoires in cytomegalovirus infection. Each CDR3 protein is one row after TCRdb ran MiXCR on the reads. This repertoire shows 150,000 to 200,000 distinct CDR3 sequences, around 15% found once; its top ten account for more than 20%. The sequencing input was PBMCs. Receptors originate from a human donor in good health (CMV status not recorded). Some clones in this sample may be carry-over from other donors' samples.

CDR3 amino acids: CASSSRTGRNIQYF. The CDR3 DNA reads as TGTGCCAGCAGCTCACGGACAGGGAGAAACATTCAGTACTTC. J is TRBJ2-4 and V is TRBV11-1, with 8 nucleotides matching TRBD1. Trimming took 4 bases from V and 6 from J; bases not matched to a gene: 5. The CDR3 has 14 residues. Germline CDR1 reads SGHAT; CDR2 reads FQDESV (reference sequence).

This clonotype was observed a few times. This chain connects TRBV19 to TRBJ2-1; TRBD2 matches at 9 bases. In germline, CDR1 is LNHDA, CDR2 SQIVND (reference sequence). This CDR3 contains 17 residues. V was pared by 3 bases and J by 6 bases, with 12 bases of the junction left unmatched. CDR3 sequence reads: CASSIEGSSGVFNEQFF. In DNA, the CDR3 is TGTGCCAGTAGTATTGAAGGGTCTAGCGGGGTGTTCAATGAGCAGTTCTTC.

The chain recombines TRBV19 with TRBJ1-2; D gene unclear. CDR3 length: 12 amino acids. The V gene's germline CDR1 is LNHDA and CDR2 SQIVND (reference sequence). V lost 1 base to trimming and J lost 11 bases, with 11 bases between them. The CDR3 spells CASSIVTREYTF. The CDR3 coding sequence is TGTGCCAGTAGTATAGTGACCCGGGAGTACACCTTC.

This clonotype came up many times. CDR3 in DNA: TGTGCCAGCAGCTCCAACAGAGCGGCCACTGAAGCTTTCTTT. Amino acid sequence: CASSSNRAATEAFF. The rearrangement uses TRBV11-2 and TRBJ1-1; D unresolved. Trimming took off 4 bases at V and 4 bases at J, with 13 bases between the two ends. The V gene's germline CDR1 is SGHAT and CDR2 FQNNGV. CDR3 length: 14 residues.

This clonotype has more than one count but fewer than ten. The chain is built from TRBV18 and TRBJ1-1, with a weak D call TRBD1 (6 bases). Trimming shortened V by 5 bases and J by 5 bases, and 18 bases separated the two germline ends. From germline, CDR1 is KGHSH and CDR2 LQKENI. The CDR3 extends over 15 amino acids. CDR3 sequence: CASSTMGGTGTEAFF. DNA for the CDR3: TGTGCCAGCTCAACCATGGGGGGCACGGGGACTGAAGCTTTCTTT. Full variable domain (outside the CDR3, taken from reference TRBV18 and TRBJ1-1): NAGVMQNPRHLVRRRGQEARLRCSPMKGHSHVYWYRQLPEEGLKFMVYLQKENIIDESGMPKERFSAEFPKEGPSILRIQQVVRGDSAAYFCASSTMGGTGTEAFFGQGTRLTVV.

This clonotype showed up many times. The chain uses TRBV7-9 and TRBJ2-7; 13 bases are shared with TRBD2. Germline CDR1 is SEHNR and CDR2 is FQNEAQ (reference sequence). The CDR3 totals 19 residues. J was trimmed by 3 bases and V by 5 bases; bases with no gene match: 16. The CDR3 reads CASSPGRLAGGRRNYEQYF. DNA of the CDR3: TGTGCCAGCAGCCCAGGTCGACTAGCGGGGGGACGGCGGAACTACGAGCAGTACTTC.

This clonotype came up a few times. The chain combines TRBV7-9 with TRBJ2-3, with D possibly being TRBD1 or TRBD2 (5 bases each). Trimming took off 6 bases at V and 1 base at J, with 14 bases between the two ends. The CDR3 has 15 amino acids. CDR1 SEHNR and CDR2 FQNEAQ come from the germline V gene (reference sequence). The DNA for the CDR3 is TGTGCCAGCAGTCTCAGGGACGGACGCACAGATACGCAGTATTTT. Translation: CASSLRDGRTDTQYF.

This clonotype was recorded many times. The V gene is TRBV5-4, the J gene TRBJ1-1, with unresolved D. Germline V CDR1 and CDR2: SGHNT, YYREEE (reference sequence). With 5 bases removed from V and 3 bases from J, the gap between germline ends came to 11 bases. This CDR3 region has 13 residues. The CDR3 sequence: CASRNSRDTEAFF. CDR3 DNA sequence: TGTGCCAGCAGAAACTCTCGGGACACTGAAGCTTTCTTT. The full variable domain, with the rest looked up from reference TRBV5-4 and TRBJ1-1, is ETGVTQSPTHLIKTRGQQVTLRCSSQSGHNTVSWYQQALGQGPQFIFQYYREEENGRGNFPPRFSGLQFPNYSSELNVNALELDDSALYLCASRNSRDTEAFFGQGTRLTVV.

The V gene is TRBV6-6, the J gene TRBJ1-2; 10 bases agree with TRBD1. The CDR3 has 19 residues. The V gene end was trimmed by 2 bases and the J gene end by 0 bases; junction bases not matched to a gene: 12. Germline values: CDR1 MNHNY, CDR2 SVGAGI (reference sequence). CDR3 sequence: CASSYPSPGQGSPNYGYTF. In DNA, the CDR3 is TGTGCCAGCAGTTACCCTTCCCCGGGACAGGGGAGTCCTAACTATGGCTACACCTTC.

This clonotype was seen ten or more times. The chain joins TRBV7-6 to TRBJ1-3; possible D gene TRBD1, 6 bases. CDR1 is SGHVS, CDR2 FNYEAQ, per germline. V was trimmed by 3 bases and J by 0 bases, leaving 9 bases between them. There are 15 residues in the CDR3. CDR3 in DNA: TGTGCCAGCAGCTTCGGGGACAACTCTGGAAACACCATATATTTT. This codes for CASSFGDNSGNTIYF.

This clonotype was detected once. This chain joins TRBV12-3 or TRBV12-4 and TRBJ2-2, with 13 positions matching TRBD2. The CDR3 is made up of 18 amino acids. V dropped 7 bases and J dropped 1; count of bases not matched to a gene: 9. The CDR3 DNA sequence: TGTGCCAGCAAACCTGGACTAGCGGGGGCCCTGAACACCGGGGAGCTGTTTTTT. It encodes CASKPGLAGALNTGELFF.

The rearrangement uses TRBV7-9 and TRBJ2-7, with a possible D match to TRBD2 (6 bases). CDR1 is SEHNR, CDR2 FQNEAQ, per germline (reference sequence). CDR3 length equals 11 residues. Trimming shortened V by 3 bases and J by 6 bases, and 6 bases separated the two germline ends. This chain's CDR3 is CASSFSGEQYF. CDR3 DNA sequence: TGTGCCAGCAGCTTTAGCGGCGAGCAGTACTTC.

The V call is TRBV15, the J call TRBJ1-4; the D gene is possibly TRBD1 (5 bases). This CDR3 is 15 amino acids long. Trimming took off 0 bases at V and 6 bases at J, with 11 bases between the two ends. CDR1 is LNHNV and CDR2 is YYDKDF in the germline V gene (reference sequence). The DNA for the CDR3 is TGTGCCACCAGCAGAGATCTGGGAGGGGATGAAAAACTGTTTTTT. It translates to CATSRDLGGDEKLFF.

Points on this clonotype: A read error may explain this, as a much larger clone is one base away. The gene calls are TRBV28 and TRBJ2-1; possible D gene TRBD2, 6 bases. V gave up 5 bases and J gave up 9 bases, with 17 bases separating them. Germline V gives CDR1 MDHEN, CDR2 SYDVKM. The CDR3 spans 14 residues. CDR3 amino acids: CASSPRTIITEQFF. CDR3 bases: TGTGCCAGCAGTCCGAGGACTATCATCACTGAGCAGTTCTTC. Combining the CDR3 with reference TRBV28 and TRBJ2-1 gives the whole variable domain DVKVTQSSRYLVKRTGEKVFLECVQDMDHENMFWYRQDPGLGLRLIYFSYDVKMKEKGDIPEGYSVSREKKERFSLILESASTNQTSMYLCASSPRTIITEQFFGPGTRLTVL.